This T cell receptor (beta chain) was recorded in a study of response to subunit inactivated influenza vaccine. In the case of this clonotype: Its target is unknown.

Study-wide findings and caveats: The authors offered the suggestion that each seasonal influenza vaccination recruits few new T cells.

TCRdb independently ran MiXCR on the RT-PCR reads; one entry per CDR3 protein. The data hold about 500,000 distinct CDR3 sequences, with about 15% observed a single time. The CDR3 runs 14 residues. Trimming cost V 3 bases and J 1 base, with 12 bases left between them. Germline V CDR1 and CDR2: DFQATT, SNEGSKA (reference sequence). J is TRBJ2-5 and V is TRBV20-1; either TRBD1 or TRBD2 may fit D (6 bases each). This receptor was obtained from a man between 50 and 69 years old who received an inactivated influenza vaccine. Specimen: CD4+ T cells sorted from PBMCs, collected less than 30 months after vaccination. The CDR3 protein is CSASGGVGQETQYF. CDR3 coding DNA: TGCAGTGCTAGCGGGGGCGTGGGCCAAGAGACCCAGTACTTC.